The 32 T cell receptor beta chains reported below all come from one sample, sequenced in a study of beta chain features in type 1 diabetes. The whole isolated RNA underwent reverse transcription, so sequencing captured expressed TCRB transcripts. Some clones are missing from TCRdb's copy, which holds only in-frame ones; the method was immunoSEQ multiplex PCR. The sample has more than 550,000 clones; roughly an eighth are singletons. The antigens for these receptors are not known. Study outcomes and limitations: Shortening that was moderate but significant affected the TCRB CDR3s of Type 1 diabetes patients in all four CD4+ subsets.

The specimen sequenced was naive CD4+ T cells from blood. The receptor set was obtained from a young man with type 1 diabetes.

This clone was observed a few times. This chain uses TRBV18 with TRBJ2-3; TRBD1 agrees at 7 bases. After removal of 5 bases from V and 4 bases from J, the junction contained 9 bases not matched to a gene. CDR1 and CDR2 (germline): KGHSH, LQKENI. CDR3 length equals 15 residues. As DNA, the CDR3 is TGTGCCAGCTCATCCTTACTAACAGGGGCAGATACGCAGTATTTT. Its protein product is CASSSLLTGADTQYF.

This clone was counted between two and nine times. The CDR3, as DNA: TGCGCCAGCAGTACCGCCGGGACAGGGGGCAATACGCAGTATTTT. This encodes CASSTAGTGGNTQYF. V is TRBV10-1 and J is TRBJ2-3, with 12 bases identical to TRBD1. The germline gives CDR1 WNHNN, CDR2 SYGVQD (reference sequence). V dropped 5 bases and J dropped 7; count of bases not matched to a gene: 7. This CDR3 has 15 residues.

This clone was seen more than once but under ten times. This rearrangement joins TRBV6-5 to TRBJ2-1; D unresolved. CDR3 length: 13 residues. The germline CDR1 and CDR2 sequences are MNHEY and SVGAGI. The ends were cut back, 1 base at V and 9 bases at J, with 10 bases in the middle. The CDR3 nucleotides read TGTGCCAGCAGTTACTTCCAGGCGAGTGAGCAGTTCTTC. It is translated as CASSYFQASEQFF.

The chain joins TRBV9 to TRBJ2-2; a possible D gene is TRBD1 (5 bases). The CDR3 length is 17 residues. CDR1 and CDR2 (germline): SGDLS, YYNGEE. Trimming took off 0 bases at V and 1 base at J, with 13 bases between the two ends. DNA for the CDR3: TGTGCCAGCAGCGTAGGCGTGGGGCAGGAGAACACCGGGGAGCTGTTTTTT. Protein product: CASSVGVGQENTGELFF.

This clone was counted only a few times. The chain couples TRBV28 to TRBJ2-3; weak D call: TRBD1 (5 bases). The CDR3 covers 15 residues. The ends were cut back, 5 bases at V and 6 bases at J, with 18 bases in the middle. CDR1 and CDR2 from the germline V gene are MDHEN and SYDVKM. CDR3 nucleotides: TGTGCCAGCAGTCCCATACCGACAGTCCGGGATACGCAGTATTTT. Protein sequence: CASSPIPTVRDTQYF.

This clone has just a few counts. This chain joins TRBV2 and TRBJ2-5; 8 nucleotides agree with TRBD2. The CDR3 sequence is 16 residues long. CDR1 and CDR2 (germline): SNHLY, FYNNEI. V dropped 6 bases and J dropped 5; count of bases not matched to a gene: 14. Here the CDR3 DNA reads TGTGCCAGCAGCAACCCTCCCGGGAGGGCCGCGGAGACCCAGTACTTC. It encodes CASSNPPGRAAETQYF.

This clone was seen a handful of times. The V call is TRBV29-1, the J call TRBJ1-5; D ambiguous. Looked up from germline, CDR1 is SQVTM and CDR2 is ANQGSEA. V was cut by 5 bases and J by 3 bases, with 8 bases left in between. This CDR3 is built from 12 residues. The CDR3 region has the DNA TGCAGCGTTAGGACTGCCAATCAGCCCCAGCATTTT. As protein: CSVRTANQPQHF.

This clone was counted a few times. This chain joins TRBV18 and TRBJ2-7; D perhaps matches TRBD1 (6 bases). V lost 0 bases and J 5 bases, leaving 14 bases between the germline ends. The CDR3 length is 15 residues. Per the germline V gene, CDR1 is KGHSH and CDR2 is LQKENI. CDR3 coding DNA: TGTGCCAGCTCACCACCGGTGAACAGGGACGACGAGCAGTACTTC. It is translated as CASSPPVNRDDEQYF.

This clone was recorded a few times. The chain carries TRBV4-3 and TRBJ2-1, with 10 bases matching TRBD2. This CDR3 contains 18 residues. The germline CDR1 and CDR2 sequences are LGHNA and YSLEER. With 1 base clipped from V and 4 bases from J, the junction kept 10 bases outside the gene matches. CDR3 region: CASSQAPSGGTAYNEQFF. In DNA, the CDR3 is TGCGCCAGCAGCCAAGCCCCTAGCGGGGGTACCGCTTACAATGAGCAGTTCTTC.

J is TRBJ1-5 and V is TRBV18; maybe TRBD1 (5 bases). V gave up 5 bases and J gave up 0 bases, with 14 bases separating them. Per the germline V gene, CDR1 is KGHSH and CDR2 is LQKENI. The CDR3 is 16 residues long. The CDR3 DNA reads TGTGCCAGCTCAGCGGGGCTCGACCCTAGCAATCAGCCCCAGCATTTT. This translates into CASSAGLDPSNQPQHF.

This clone has just a few counts. The chain recombines TRBV6-5 with TRBJ2-1; maybe TRBD2 (6 bases). The V gene lost 4 bases and the J gene lost 4 bases, with 8 bases spanning the gap. CDR3 length equals 13 residues. CDR1 and CDR2 from the germline V gene are MNHEY and SVGAGI. The CDR3 DNA sequence: TGTGCCAGCAGTTGGGGGGTATACAATGAGCAGTTCTTC. Amino acids: CASSWGVYNEQFF.

This clone appeared a few times. The V and J genes are TRBV5-4 and TRBJ1-1; no clear D. The germline CDR1 and CDR2 sequences are SGHNT and YYREEE (reference sequence). The V and J ends lost 0 bases and 2 bases respectively, with 2 bases between them. The CDR3 extends over 12 amino acids. The CDR3: CASSLDNTEAFF. As DNA, the CDR3 is TGTGCCAGCAGCTTGGATAACACTGAAGCTTTCTTT. The full variable domain, in which reference TRBV5-4 and TRBJ1-1 provide the parts outside the CDR3, is ETGVTQSPTHLIKTRGQQVTLRCSSQSGHNTVSWYQQALGQGPQFIFQYYREEENGRGNFPPRFSGLQFPNYSSELNVNALELDDSALYLCASSLDNTEAFFGQGTRLTVV.

The DNA for the CDR3 is TGTGCCAGCTCACCAGGGACTAGCGGGATCTTTAAGCAGTTCTTC. Protein sequence: CASSPGTSGIFKQFF. This chain joins TRBV18 and TRBJ2-1; 13 positions agree with TRBD2. With V trimmed by 2 bases and J by 11 bases, 6 bases remained unmatched. The germline gives CDR1 KGHSH, CDR2 LQKENI. The CDR3 spans 15 residues.

This chain uses TRBV7-6 with TRBJ1-1; tentative D call: TRBD1 (5 bases). Germline V gene data show CDR1 as SGHVS and CDR2 as FNYEAQ. The ends were cut back, 5 bases at V and 5 bases at J, with 15 bases in the middle. There are 14 residues in the CDR3. The CDR3 spells CASSKRGQGTEAFF. CDR3 coding DNA: TGTGCCAGCAGCAAGAGGGGCCAGGGAACTGAAGCTTTCTTT.

The J gene is TRBJ1-1, the V gene TRBV7-8; TRBD1 might be the D (6 bases). Germline CDR1 SGHVS, CDR2 FQNEAQ. V dropped 5 bases and J dropped 1 base, with 8 bases sitting between them. The CDR3 consists of 13 residues. This CDR3 reads CASSRDTNTEAFF. The CDR3, as DNA: TGTGCCAGCAGCCGGGACACGAACACTGAAGCTTTCTTT.

The chain joins TRBV7-9 to TRBJ1-2; 9 positions match TRBD1. The V segment lost 1 base and the J segment 5 bases; nucleotides outside the gene matches: 2. CDR3 length: 14 residues. Germline V gene sequence: CDR1 SEHNR, CDR2 FQNEAQ (reference sequence). CDR3 residues: CASSLGTGAYGYTF. In DNA, the CDR3 is TGTGCCAGCAGCTTAGGGACAGGGGCGTATGGCTACACCTTC.

The table lists this clone with a few counts. The chain is built from TRBV7-6 and TRBJ1-2; D is perhaps TRBD1 (6 bases). CDR3 length equals 14 residues. CDR1 SGHVS and CDR2 FNYEAQ come from the germline V gene. V was cut by 2 bases and J by 6 bases, with 13 bases left in between. This CDR3 reads CASSLRGAFNGYTF. CDR3 nucleotide sequence: TGTGCCAGCAGCTTACGGGGGGCCTTTAATGGCTACACCTTC. The entire variable domain, with the rest obtained from reference TRBV7-6 and TRBJ1-2, is as follows: GAGVSQSPRYKVTKRGQDVALRCDPISGHVSLYWYRQALGQGPEFLTYFNYEAQQDKSGLPNDRFSAERPEGSISTLTIQRTEQRDSAMYRCASSLRGAFNGYTFGSGTRLTVV.

This clone was seen only a few times. The chain combines TRBV27 with TRBJ2-1, with 11 bases lining up with TRBD2. Germline trimming cut 3 bases from V and 7 bases from J; bases unmatched to any gene: 8. Germline CDR1 is MNHEY and CDR2 is SMNVEV (reference sequence). CDR3 size: 16 residues. The CDR3 region is CASSLLGTSGLNEQFF. For the CDR3, the DNA is TGTGCCAGCAGTTTGCTTGGGACTAGCGGTTTGAATGAGCAGTTCTTC.

This sequence joins TRBV27 and TRBJ2-3, with TRBD2 identical over 9 bases. V was clipped by 10 bases and J by 0 bases; unmatched bases: 20. The germline V gene has CDR1 MNHEY and CDR2 SMNVEV (reference sequence). The CDR3 is made up of 19 amino acids. Here the CDR3 reads CAIIHRVERGASSTDTQYF. CDR3 bases: TGTGCCATCATCCATCGGGTAGAGCGGGGGGCTTCTAGCACAGATACGCAGTATTTT.

This clone was observed a few times. V and J are TRBV28 and TRBJ2-7; TRBD1 matches at 8 bases. CDR1 and CDR2 (germline): MDHEN, SYDVKM. The CDR3 extends over 15 amino acids. The ends lost 7 bases at V and 2 bases at J; junction bases unmatched: 10. CDR3 coding DNA: TGTGCCAGCACCGGGCCGGGGACAGGACCCTACGAGCAGTACTTC. It codes for CASTGPGTGPYEQYF.

This clone was detected only a few times. The genes are TRBV5-1 and TRBJ2-1; no clear D. The germline V gene encodes CDR1 SGHRS and CDR2 YFSETQ. Trimming removed 4 bases from V and 0 bases from J, with 14 bases in between. This CDR3 is 16 amino acids long. CDR3 loop: CASSPVSRGSYNEQFF. CDR3 DNA sequence: TGCGCCAGCAGCCCGGTCAGCCGTGGCTCCTACAATGAGCAGTTCTTC.

The CDR3 spells CAWAGPSNYGYTF. The CDR3 DNA sequence: TGTGCCTGGGCCGGACCCAGCAACTATGGCTACACCTTC. This chain links TRBV30 with TRBJ1-2; D remains unclear. CDR1 and CDR2 from the germline V gene are GTSNPN and SVGIG (reference sequence). Trimming removed 5 bases at V and 2 bases at J, with 12 bases between. The CDR3 extends over 13 amino acids.

The chain couples TRBV9 to TRBJ2-2, with D unresolved. Between the trimmed V and J ends, which lost 4 bases and 5 bases, there was a span of 3 bases. CDR1 SGDLS and CDR2 YYNGEE come from the germline V gene. The CDR3 has 11 amino acids. The chain's CDR3 is CASSLTGELFF. Written as DNA, the CDR3 is TGTGCCAGCAGCTTAACCGGGGAGCTGTTTTTT. The full variable domain, in which reference TRBV9 and TRBJ2-2 provide the parts outside the CDR3, is DSGVTQTPKHLITATGQRVTLRCSPRSGDLSVYWYQQSLDQGLQFLIQYYNGEERAKGNILERFSAQQFPDLHSELNLSSLELGDSALYFCASSLTGELFFGEGSRLTVL.

This clone was seen more than once but under ten times. This sequence joins TRBV29-1 and TRBJ1-4, with D tentatively TRBD1 (5 bases). Trimming left V 4 bases short and J 6 bases short, with 15 bases between. The CDR3 is 14 residues long. Looked up from germline, CDR1 is SQVTM and CDR2 is ANQGSEA. CDR3 coding DNA: TGCAGCGTTGGTCTTTCAGGGAGGGATGAAAAACTGTTTTTT. Protein product: CSVGLSGRDEKLFF.

This clone was detected only a few times. V and J are TRBV9 and TRBJ1-1; no clear D gene. CDR1 SGDLS and CDR2 YYNGEE come from the germline V gene. This CDR3 has 15 amino acids. Between the trimmed V and J ends, which lost 0 bases and 0 bases, there was a span of 9 bases. The CDR3 sequence: CASSVAERLNTEAFF. The CDR3 coding sequence is TGTGCCAGCAGCGTAGCGGAGAGATTGAACACTGAAGCTTTCTTT.

The rearrangement links TRBV4-3 to TRBJ2-7; D may be TRBD1 or TRBD2 (6 bases each). The V end was cut by 4 bases, the J end by 2 bases, with 12 bases between. Per germline, CDR1 LGHNA and CDR2 YSLEER. The CDR3 is 14 residues long. Written as DNA, the CDR3 is TGCGCCAGCAGCCTCCTTCGGGGGCCCTACGAGCAGTACTTC. Residues: CASSLLRGPYEQYF.

This clone was seen a few times. The J gene is TRBJ2-5, the V gene TRBV9; the D is unclear. The CDR3 length is 9 residues. Germline loops: CDR1 SGDLS, CDR2 YYNGEE. V was clipped by 6 bases and J by 5 bases, with 2 bases between them. CDR3 sequence reads: CASKETQYF. The CDR3, as DNA: TGTGCCAGCAAGGAGACCCAGTACTTC. The full variable domain, its missing parts supplied by reference TRBV9 and TRBJ2-5, is DSGVTQTPKHLITATGQRVTLRCSPRSGDLSVYWYQQSLDQGLQFLIQYYNGEERAKGNILERFSAQQFPDLHSELNLSSLELGDSALYFCASKETQYFGPGTRLLVL.

J is TRBJ1-1 and V is TRBV7-7; 7 bases are a match to TRBD1. The CDR3 has 13 amino acids. CDR1 is SSHAT, CDR2 FNYEAQ, per germline (reference sequence). CDR3 nucleotides: TGTGCTAGCGCCCGGGACAGCAACACTGAAGCTTTCTTT. Its translation: CASARDSNTEAFF.

This clone appeared a few times. The sample has other DNA sequences that encode this CDR3 too. This chain connects TRBV4-1 to TRBJ1-2, with TRBD1 as a possible D gene (5 bases). CDR3 size: 14 residues. Germline-derived CDR1 and CDR2 are MGHRA and YSYEKL. The germline V and J ends were trimmed by 0 bases and 2 bases, with 7 bases remaining between them. CDR3 protein: CASSQDGGNYGYTF. In nucleotides, the CDR3 is TGCGCCAGCAGCCAAGATGGGGGGAACTATGGCTACACCTTC.

The sample holds a few counts of this clone. V is TRBV7-2 and J is TRBJ2-7, with D tentatively TRBD1 or TRBD2 (6 bases each). This CDR3 region has 14 residues. Germline CDR1 reads SGHTA; CDR2 reads FQGNSA. V was clipped by 5 bases and J by 1 base, with 12 bases between them. The CDR3 region is CASSPLGGSYEQYF. CDR3 nucleotides: TGTGCCAGCAGCCCTTTAGGGGGGTCCTACGAGCAGTACTTC.

Only one count was recorded for this clone. The V and J genes are TRBV5-4 and TRBJ1-6; weak D call: TRBD1 (5 bases). This CDR3 comprises 16 residues. Looked up from germline, CDR1 is SGHNT and CDR2 is YYREEE (reference sequence). V gave up 4 bases and J gave up 8 bases, with 19 bases separating them. The DNA of the CDR3 is TGTGCCAGCAGCACGCTTTCGAGGGGTGATGATTCACCCCTCCACTTT. Translated: CASSTLSRGDDSPLHF.

The V call is TRBV28, the J call TRBJ1-6; the D gene is possibly TRBD1 (5 bases). The CDR3 consists of 12 residues. V was trimmed by 6 bases and J by 10 bases, leaving 10 bases between them. Germline V gene sequence: CDR1 MDHEN, CDR2 SYDVKM. The CDR3 is CASRAGLSPLHF. Written as DNA, the CDR3 is TGTGCCAGCAGAGCAGGGTTGTCACCCCTCCACTTT.